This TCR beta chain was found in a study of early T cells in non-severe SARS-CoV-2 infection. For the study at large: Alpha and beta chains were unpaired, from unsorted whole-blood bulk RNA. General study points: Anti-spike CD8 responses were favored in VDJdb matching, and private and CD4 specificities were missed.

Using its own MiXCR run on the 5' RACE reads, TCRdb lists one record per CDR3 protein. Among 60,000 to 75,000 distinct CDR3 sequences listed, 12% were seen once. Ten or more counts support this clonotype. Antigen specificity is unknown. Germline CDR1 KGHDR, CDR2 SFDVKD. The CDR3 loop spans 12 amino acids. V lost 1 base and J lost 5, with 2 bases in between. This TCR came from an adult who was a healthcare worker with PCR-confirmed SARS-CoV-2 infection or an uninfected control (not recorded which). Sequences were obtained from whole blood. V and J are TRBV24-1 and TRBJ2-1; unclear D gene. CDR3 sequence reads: CATSDFDNEQFF. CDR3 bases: TGTGCCACCAGTGATTTCGACAATGAGCAGTTCTTC.